This paragraph reports one TCR beta chain. Its antigen specificity is not known. Base qualities are missing; no much larger clone stands one base away. The data are from a study of T cells after yellow fever vaccination (dated by TCRdb to between 2018 and 2021). As for the study more broadly: Libraries from fractions with low cell numbers were prepared with the SMART-Seq v4 Ultra Low Input RNA kit. To follow T-cell clones before and after both primary and booster YFV17D yellow fever vaccination, bulk TCR alpha and beta repertoires underwent longitudinal sequencing. Two healthy male donors made up the cohort, one aged 18 to 30 years and the other aged 30 to 40 years. Blood was collected at multiple timepoints before and after primary and secondary immunization, and bulk PBMC replicates and cell subsets were isolated. Study-wide conclusions, independent of this receptor: Computational filtering was needed because FACS-sorted repertoires could contain abundant contaminating clonotypes from the bulk population. A small fraction of clonotypes appeared in both the CD4 and CD8 compartments, likely as a result of convergent recombination. After the booster, most clones that had expanded after primary vaccination were detected again (approximately 96% of CD4 and around nine tenths of CD8), suggesting broad maintenance of memory. The study included only a couple of donors, which limits how far the findings can be generalized. The secondary T-cell response was found to be weaker but faster than the primary response, with a peak reached on day 5 rather than on day 15.

TCR cDNA was made using 5'RACE template switching, a step that added a universal primer site and unique molecular identifiers. Priming for cDNA synthesis came from both the TCR alpha and TCR beta constant segments. Library amplification involved two PCR steps, and the second step added sample barcodes and sequencing adapters. Libraries were sequenced on Illumina HiSeq 2500 (2x100 bp) or NovaSeq (2x150 bp). Processing in the source paper ran as follows. Demultiplexing of reads and collapsing into UMI consensus sequences were performed with MIGEC, and V(D)J alignment was carried out with MiXCR. Clonotypes responding to the vaccine were identified with edgeR on replicate PBMC samples, with the criteria of FDR below 0.01 and a log2 fold change above 5 up to day 15. CD4 or CD8 identity was assigned to each bulk clonotype according to whether the clonotype was present at higher abundance in the sequenced CD4 repertoire or the sequenced CD8 repertoire. TCRdb reanalyzed the raw reads on its own, using fastp at Q25 for trimming and MiXCR for clone calling, and kept in-frame beta chains. Entries are consolidated by CDR3 protein sequence, retaining the most common genes and DNA. The V and J calls follow TCRdb's processing rather than the paper's. In all, the sample holds about 330,000 distinct CDR3 sequences, and roughly 7% of those were seen once. Roughly 19% of the sample rests with the top ten.

This sample's treatment or condition label indicates: live attenuated yellow fever vaccine strain. At each blood-draw timepoint, two biological replicates of bulk PBMCs were collected. PBMCs were isolated from peripheral blood using a standard Ficoll-Paque protocol. TriZol was used to extract RNA from bulk PBMCs, from CD4 and CD8 fractions, and from dextramer-positive and dextramer-negative fractions. The sequenced sample was PBMCs, obtained roughly 46 days after the first yellow fever vaccination. The sequence derives from a man younger than 35 who received the YFV17D yellow fever vaccine.

The CDR3 sequence is CASSEEAGTQYF. The bases are TGTGCCAGCAGCGAAGAGGCCGGGACCCAGTACTTC. The chain is made from TRBV11-2 and TRBJ2-5; no D segment can be confidently identified. V is shortened by 5 bases, J by 7 bases, and the region joining them spans 11 bases. CDR1 and CDR2 were assigned from the germline V gene as SGHAT and FQNNGV. The CDR3 runs 12 residues from the cysteine to the phenylalanine. Here the CDR3 DNA is all that survives: 36 bases in frame from base 1.